Presented here are 23 T cell receptor beta chains from one specimen sequenced in a study of cytomegalovirus exposure and HLA in healthy donors. The PCR contained 60 Vbeta and 13 Jbeta primers. Using immunoSEQ multiplex PCR, the repertoire was profiled, and TCRdb retains in-frame clones only, with some absent. The table has approximately 74,000 clones, 55% to 75% seen once. The sample was PBMCs. The source is a man between 25 and 39 years old in good health and CMV-seropositive.

This clone was recorded once. This chain uses TRBV2 with TRBJ2-1; TRBD2 is a possible D gene (6 bases). The CDR3 loop spans 15 amino acids. The germline V gene has CDR1 SNHLY and CDR2 FYNNEI. Deletions cut 7 bases from V and 4 bases from J, with 17 bases between. CDR3 nucleotides: TGTGCCAGCAAGCTTCTTGGGGACTTTTACAATGAGCAGTTCTTC. It yields the protein CASKLLGDFYNEQFF.

The rearrangement uses TRBV28 and TRBJ2-1; D is uncertain. V was clipped by 2 bases and J by 3 bases, with 8 bases between them. CDR1 is MDHEN, CDR2 SYDVKM, per germline. CDR3 length equals 14 residues. This CDR3 reads CASSLLAVYNEQFF. DNA for the CDR3: TGTGCCAGCAGTTTACTGGCGGTCTACAATGAGCAGTTCTTC.

The table lists this clone with a few counts. V is TRBV6-1 and J is TRBJ2-2; TRBD2 matches at 8 bases. Unmatched junction bases numbered 9, after V lost 4 bases and J lost 2 bases. The CDR3 consists of 17 residues. In germline, CDR1 is MNHNS, CDR2 SASEGT. CDR3 coding DNA: TGTGCCAGCAGTGCCCTGGGGCGGGGGGCTAACACCGGGGAGCTGTTTTTT. Its protein is CASSALGRGANTGELFF.

The chain recombines TRBV28 with TRBJ2-7, with D uncertain. Looked up from germline, CDR1 is MDHEN and CDR2 is SYDVKM. This CDR3 region has 13 residues. V was pared by 3 bases and J by 4 bases, with 10 bases between. As DNA, the CDR3 is TGTGCCAGCAGTTTGGGCCACCCTTACGAGCAGTACTTC. Translated: CASSLGHPYEQYF.

The genes are TRBV29-1 and TRBJ2-1; weak D call: TRBD2 (6 bases). Germline V gene data show CDR1 as SQVTM and CDR2 as ANQGSEA. This CDR3 spans 17 amino acids. V was clipped by 1 base and J by 2 bases, with 18 bases between them. The CDR3, as DNA: TGCAGCGTTGAAGTCCTGAAGACGGGAGTCGCCTACAATGAGCAGTTCTTC. It encodes CSVEVLKTGVAYNEQFF.

This rearrangement joins TRBV4-2 to TRBJ1-6; TRBD1 agrees at 7 bases. The CDR3 covers 14 residues. Germline loops: CDR1 LGHNA, CDR2 YNFKEQ. Trimming removed 1 base from V and 14 bases from J; junction bases left unmatched: 8. The CDR3 region is CASSQGQGGRTLHF. The CDR3 nucleotides read TGTGCCAGCAGCCAAGGACAGGGAGGAAGAACCCTCCACTTT.

This clone was recorded a few times. The rearrangement uses TRBV5-6 and TRBJ2-7, with 11 positions matching TRBD1. Germline V CDR1 and CDR2: SGHDT, YYEEEE. Losses at the gene ends were 4 bases for V and 3 bases for J; bases not matched to a gene: 9. This CDR3 is 16 amino acids long. CDR3 bases: TGTGCCAGCAGCGAGCTTGGGACAGGGGGAGGCTACGAGCAGTACTTC. It translates to CASSELGTGGGYEQYF.

The rearrangement links TRBV7-2 to TRBJ1-3; 7 positions agree with TRBD1. Germline-derived CDR1 and CDR2 are SGHTA and FQGNSA. Trimming cost V 0 bases and J 2 bases; bases outside gene matches: 13. The CDR3 is 19 residues long. The CDR3 region is CASSLALETGKFAGNTIYF. CDR3 nucleotide sequence: TGTGCCAGCAGCTTAGCTCTAGAGACAGGGAAATTCGCTGGAAACACCATATATTTT.

In DNA form, the CDR3 reads TGTGCCAGCAGCTTGGCCACAGGGGGACATGAGACCCAGTACTTC. The encoded protein is CASSLATGGHETQYF. The J gene is TRBJ2-5, the V gene TRBV5-6; TRBD1 matches at 8 bases. With 0 bases clipped from V and 5 bases from J, the junction kept 6 bases outside the gene matches. CDR1 is SGHDT, CDR2 YYEEEE, per germline. This CDR3 is built from 15 residues. Full variable domain (outside the CDR3, taken from reference TRBV5-6 and TRBJ2-5): DAGVTQSPTHLIKTRGQQVTLRCSPKSGHDTVSWYQQALGQGPQFIFQYYEEEERQRGNFPDRFSGHQFPNYSSELNVNALLLGDSALYLCASSLATGGHETQYFGPGTRLLVL.

This clone was detected only a few times. This chain links TRBV28 with TRBJ2-7; 7 bases align to TRBD1. Germline CDR1 is MDHEN and CDR2 is SYDVKM. The CDR3 contains 15 residues. With V trimmed by 6 bases and J by 6 bases, 14 bases remained unmatched. The CDR3 nucleotides are TGTGCCAGCAGCCGTCCTAGGGCGACAGGGACCGAGCAGTACTTC. This codes for CASSRPRATGTEQYF.

The chain is built from TRBV20-1 and TRBJ2-5, with D hard to call. The CDR3 has 11 amino acids. V was shortened by 5 bases and J by 2 bases, with 6 bases between the two germline ends. CDR1 is DFQATT, CDR2 SNEGSKA, per germline (reference sequence). The DNA of the CDR3 is TGCAGTGCTGACAAGCAAGAGACCCAGTACTTC. Translation: CSADKQETQYF.

This chain uses TRBV2 with TRBJ2-3, with TRBD2 matching over 13 bases. The CDR3 totals 15 residues. Trimming at V came to 6 bases and at J to 5 bases, leaving 5 bases not matched to a gene. Looked up from germline, CDR1 is SNHLY and CDR2 is FYNNEI. This CDR3 reads CASSRLAGGQDTQYF. CDR3 DNA: TGTGCCAGCAGCCGACTAGCGGGAGGTCAAGATACGCAGTATTTT.

Only a few counts were recorded for this clone. The chain carries TRBV6-1 and TRBJ1-5; no reliable D call. Germline V gene sequence: CDR1 MNHNS, CDR2 SASEGT. The CDR3 loop spans 15 amino acids. The V end was cut by 3 bases, the J end by 2 bases, with 11 bases between. CDR3 region: CASSDSGGGNQPQHF. The CDR3 nucleotides read TGTGCCAGCAGTGACTCGGGCGGGGGCAATCAGCCCCAGCATTTT.

The chain combines TRBV29-1 with TRBJ2-1, with 9 bases identical to TRBD2. V was pared by 7 bases and J by 7 bases, with 5 bases of the junction left unmatched. Germline V lookup: CDR1 SQVTM, CDR2 ANQGSEA. The CDR3 has 12 amino acids. The chain's CDR3 is CSGGLAMNEQFF. The CDR3 DNA reads TGCAGCGGCGGACTAGCGATGAATGAGCAGTTCTTC.

The J gene is TRBJ1-1, the V gene TRBV20-1, with D possibly being TRBD1 (5 bases). The CDR3 consists of 11 residues. CDR1 DFQATT and CDR2 SNEGSKA come from the germline V gene (reference sequence). CDR3: CSSGQNTEAFF. The CDR3, as DNA: TGCAGCTCCGGACAGAACACTGAAGCTTTCTTT.

The V and J genes are TRBV5-6 and TRBJ2-5; 9 bases line up with TRBD2. The germline gives CDR1 SGHDT, CDR2 YYEEEE. The CDR3 is 15 residues long. Losses at the gene ends were 2 bases for V and 5 bases for J; bases not matched to a gene: 7. CDR3: CASSFVSSGAETQYF. In DNA form, the CDR3 reads TGTGCCAGCAGCTTCGTATCTAGCGGGGCGGAGACCCAGTACTTC.

This chain uses TRBV6-1 with TRBJ2-7, with 11 bases fitting TRBD2. Germline loops: CDR1 MNHNS, CDR2 SASEGT. J was trimmed by 3 bases and V by 3 bases; bases with no gene match: 4. The CDR3 length is 15 residues. In nucleotides, the CDR3 is TGTGCCAGCAGTGACGGGCTAGCGGGAGGCTACGAGCAGTACTTC. Amino acids: CASSDGLAGGYEQYF.

The genes are TRBV19 and TRBJ2-3; 12 nucleotides agree with TRBD2. Germline CDR1 reads LNHDA; CDR2 reads SQIVND (reference sequence). CDR3 length: 16 residues. The ends lost 3 bases at V and 6 bases at J; junction bases unmatched: 7. The CDR3 coding sequence is TGTGCCAGTAGTATCCGTGGGCTAGCGGGAGGGGATACGCAGTATTTT. Protein: CASSIRGLAGGDTQYF.

Concerning this clone itself: The sample contains more than one DNA sequence encoding this CDR3. V gene TRBV12-5 combines with J gene TRBJ2-2, with D possibly being TRBD1 (6 bases). This CDR3 comprises 14 residues. Trimming cost V 6 bases and J 4 bases, with 12 bases left between them. The germline CDR1 and CDR2 sequences are LGHNT and FRNRAP. The CDR3: CASGPPDSTGELFF. The CDR3 DNA reads as TGTGCTAGTGGCCCTCCGGACAGCACCGGGGAGCTGTTTTTT.

CDR3 sequence: CASSRGLAGTMSSYEQYF. The CDR3 DNA reads TGTGCCAGCAGCCGAGGACTAGCGGGGACGATGAGCTCCTACGAGCAGTACTTC. The chain joins TRBV11-2 to TRBJ2-7; 12 bases are a match to TRBD2. Germline CDR1 is SGHAT and CDR2 is FQNNGV. J was trimmed by 0 bases and V by 5 bases; bases with no gene match: 11. This CDR3 has 18 amino acids.

The gene calls are TRBV7-9 and TRBJ2-7, with TRBD2 matching over 11 bases. CDR1 is SEHNR and CDR2 is FQNEAQ in the germline V gene (reference sequence). The CDR3 is made up of 14 amino acids. Trimming took 3 bases from V and 7 from J; bases not matched to a gene: 5. CDR3 sequence: CASSFGLAGGEQYF. As DNA, the CDR3 is TGTGCCAGCAGCTTCGGCCTAGCGGGAGGTGAGCAGTACTTC.

The V gene is TRBV28, the J gene TRBJ1-1; D may be TRBD1 (5 bases). V was pared by 6 bases and J by 5 bases, with 16 bases between. Germline CDR1 MDHEN, CDR2 SYDVKM. The CDR3 sequence is 14 residues long. The chain's CDR3 is CASSPAGGGTEAFF. In nucleotides, the CDR3 is TGTGCCAGCAGCCCAGCGGGGGGGGGAACTGAAGCTTTCTTT.

There are a few counts of this clone. The chain couples TRBV9 to TRBJ2-7; perhaps TRBD1 as D (7 bases). Trimming removed 8 bases at V and 5 bases at J, with 23 bases between. The CDR3 is 15 amino acids. Germline assignment: CDR1 SGDLS and CDR2 YYNGEE. The CDR3: CARGLPGGPRDEQYF. The DNA of the CDR3 is TGTGCCAGGGGTCTACCAGGGGGGCCGCGGGACGAGCAGTACTTC.